The 26 T cell receptor delta chains reported below all come from one sample, sequenced in a study of gamma-delta T cells after stem cell transplantation. TCRdb called clones anew from the RT-PCR reads with CATT. The data hold about 4,500 delta-chain clones, with more than 15% observed a single time. The sample was gamma-delta T cells. These receptors originate from a human donor. It is not recorded whose cells these are; they may come from a transplant donor.

The chain recombines TRDV1 with TRDJ2; 13 bases map to TRDD3. TCRdb carries no J gene annotation; the J gene was assigned here by matching the DNA with germline. The ends lost 2 bases at V and 6 bases at J; junction bases unmatched: 18. This CDR3 contains 21 residues. Germline values: CDR1 TSWWSYY, CDR2 QGS. CDR3 in DNA: TGTGCTCTTGGGGAAAGTCCTGAGACCGGTACTGGGGGATACGCAGCAGCACAACTCTTCTTT. Protein sequence: CALGESPETGTGGYAAAQLFF.

Comments on this clone: The junction and the germline gene differ at one end; a read error may be behind it. This chain uses TRDV2 with TRDJ3, with D perhaps matching TRDD3 (6 bases). Here the J gene was assigned by germline matching of the DNA, as TCRdb has none. Looked up from germline, CDR1 is GEAIGNYY and CDR2 is EKD. CDR3 length: 17 residues. CDR3 nucleotide sequence: TGTGCCTGTGACAGACGGGGGGAGACGAGGGACACCCGAAAGATGTTTTTC. Protein product: CACDRRGETRDTRKMFF.

On this clone: The junction does not match germline at one end; this may be a read error. The gene calls are TRDV2 and TRDJ2; D ambiguous. The CDR3 is 15 amino acids. Germline CDR1 GEAIGNYY, CDR2 EKD. For the CDR3, the DNA is TGTGCCTGTGACACCCTGGTGGCTCCAGTCTCACACCTCTTCTTT. Translated, it gives CACDTLVAPVSHLFF.

There are a few counts of this clone. The chain employs TRDV1 and TRDJ2; TRDD3 matches 10 bases. J lost 0 bases, V lost 0 bases, and 16 bases had no gene match. Germline CDR1 TSWWSYY, CDR2 QGS. The CDR3 spans 22 residues. CDR3 nucleotide sequence: TGTGCTCTTGGGGAACTAGGAGCTATCGTACTGGGGGATCCGTCTTTGACAGCACAACTCTTCTTT. Residues: CALGELGAIVLGDPSLTAQLFF.

J is TRDJ2 and V is TRDV3; 12 positions agree with TRDD3. Germline-derived CDR1 and CDR2 are TVYSNPD and GDNSRS (reference sequence). Trimming at V came to 5 bases and at J to 4 bases, leaving 29 bases not matched to a gene. This CDR3 contains 22 residues. This CDR3 reads CAPHPFFLISNWGIPQTAQLFF. CDR3 bases: TGTGCCCCACACCCCTTTTTTTTGATTTCCAACTGGGGGATACCCCAGACAGCACAACTCTTCTTT.

This clone was observed a few times. Here the CDR3 reads CALQGTGGYSPTQYTDKLIF. The DNA of the CDR3 is TGTGCTCTTCAAGGGACTGGGGGATATTCCCCGACCCAATACACCGATAAACTCATCTTT. This chain joins TRDV1 and TRDJ1, with TRDD3 matching 11 bases. With 8 bases clipped from V and 0 bases from J, the junction kept 20 bases outside the gene matches. The CDR3 has 20 residues. CDR1 is TSWWSYY, CDR2 QGS, per germline.

There are a few counts of this clone. The V and J genes are TRDV1 and TRDJ1; 8 bases line up with TRDD3. The CDR3 consists of 18 residues. The ends lost 3 bases at V and 1 base at J; junction bases unmatched: 13. CDR1 is TSWWSYY, CDR2 QGS, per germline. The DNA of the CDR3 is TGTGCTCTTGGGGATTGGTCCCCGGGGGATAAACCCACCGATAAACTCATCTTT. Its protein is CALGDWSPGDKPTDKLIF.

The V gene is TRDV3, the J gene TRDJ1; TRDD3 agrees at 11 bases. This CDR3 contains 17 residues. Germline V gives CDR1 TVYSNPD, CDR2 GDNSRS (reference sequence). V dropped 4 bases and J dropped 10; count of bases not matched to a gene: 23. The DNA of the CDR3 is TGTGCCTGCATTAAGAGCTGGGGGATACACCATAAGAGGGGACTCATCTTT. Amino acid sequence: CACIKSWGIHHKRGLIF.

This clone has more than one count but fewer than ten. DNA and listed protein disagree at residue 3, so the protein shown here was translated from the DNA. V is TRDV3 and J is TRDJ1; 10 positions agree with TRDD3. No J segment appears in TCRdb, so it was assigned here by matching the sequence to germline. J was trimmed by 0 bases and V by 4 bases; bases with no gene match: 14. This CDR3 comprises 17 residues. CDR1 is TVYSNPD and CDR2 is GDNSRS in the germline V gene (reference sequence). The CDR3 here is CACKSYNWGMYTDKLIF. The CDR3 region has the DNA TGTGCCTGTAAGTCCTATAACTGGGGGATGTACACCGATAAACTCATCTTT.

This clone came up a few times. At one end, the junction sequence differs from germline, possibly due to a read error. Within the sample, other DNA sequences also encode this same CDR3. CDR3 in DNA: TGTGCTCTGGGGGAACTCTGGGGATACACTCAGTACACCGATAAACTCATCTTT. Translating gives CALGELWGYTQYTDKLIF. This rearrangement joins TRDV1 to TRDJ1, with TRDD3 identical over 8 bases. This CDR3 has 18 residues. Germline CDR1 reads TSWWSYY; CDR2 reads QGS.

No call was made for the V gene; the J gene is TRDJ1; the table's TRDD3 call for D was not verified on the DNA. CDR3 length: 20 residues. CDR3: CALGGSSCLMGDPYTYKLIF. The CDR3 nucleotides read TGTGCTCTTGGGGGCTCGTCCTGCCTAATGGGGGACCCGTACACCTATAAACTCATCTTT.

This clone was observed a handful of times. This chain links TRDV1 with TRDJ2; 10 nucleotides align to TRDD3. Trimming removed 5 bases from V and 0 bases from J; junction bases left unmatched: 42. The V gene's germline CDR1 is TSWWSYY and CDR2 QGS. The CDR3 contains 29 residues. The CDR3 protein is CALGPMCWGIPLPALVLHPSPSLTAQLFF. In nucleotides, the CDR3 is TGTGCTCTTGGGCCCATGTGTTGGGGGATACCTTTGCCGGCGCTGGTGCTACACCCTAGCCCTTCTTTGACAGCACAACTCTTCTTT.

This clone has a handful of counts. A read error may be the cause here, since a much bigger clone is one base away. This chain links TRDV2 with TRDJ1; 11 bases map to TRDD3. Per the germline V gene, CDR1 is GEAIGNYY and CDR2 is EKD. The J segment lost 1 base and the V segment lost 0 bases, leaving 9 bases of the junction unmatched. The CDR3 loop spans 18 amino acids. This CDR3 reads CACDTDRYWGICTDKLIF. Here the CDR3 DNA reads TGTGCCTGTGACACCGACCGATACTGGGGGATATGCACCGATAAACTCATCTTT.

This clone was seen only a few times. In the same sample, other DNA sequences code for this CDR3. The chain employs TRDV1 and TRDJ2; 10 bases fit TRDD3. Germline lookup yields CDR1 TSWWSYY and CDR2 QGS. CDR3 length: 20 residues. J lost 3 bases, V lost 4 bases, and 17 bases had no gene match. The CDR3 loop is CALGVVLMGYLGDMTAQLFF. DNA for the CDR3: TGTGCTCTTGGGGTGGTCCTTATGGGATATCTGGGGGATATGACAGCACAACTCTTCTTT.

This clone was counted only a few times. V usage is TRDV1 and J usage is TRDJ1; weak D call: TRDD3 (6 bases). CDR3 length equals 16 residues. Trimming shortened V by 5 bases and J by 4 bases, and 20 bases separated the two germline ends. Germline V CDR1 and CDR2: TSWWSYY, QGS. The DNA of the CDR3 is TGTGCTCTTGGGAAACCTACGGTCTGGGGACACGATAAACTCATCTTT. Translation: CALGKPTVWGHDKLIF.

V is TRDV1 and J is TRDJ1, with 9 nucleotides matching TRDD2. The J gene, missing from TCRdb, was assigned here through DNA to germline matching. The junction had 26 bases not matched to a gene; V was cut back by 5 bases and J by 4 bases. Germline loops: CDR1 TSWWSYY, CDR2 QGS. The CDR3 extends over 21 amino acids. CDR3 loop: CALGIRPSYVRGAGGSDKLIF. For the CDR3, the DNA is TGTGCTCTTGGGATCAGGCCTTCCTACGTACGGGGAGCCGGGGGAAGCGATAAACTCATCTTT.

This clone was found a few times. The chain recombines TRDV3 with TRDJ1; possibly TRDD2 for D (9 bases). The V gene lost 0 bases and the J gene lost 5 bases, with 37 bases spanning the gap. The CDR3 has 21 residues. Germline CDR1 is TVYSNPD and CDR2 is GDNSRS (reference sequence). This CDR3 is CAFSLLPTHFWGTQRIDKLIF. As DNA, the CDR3 is TGTGCCTTTAGCCTCCTTCCTACACATTTCTGGGGGACCCAACGGATTGATAAACTCATCTTT.

This clone was seen only once. This chain links TRDV3 with TRDJ1; TRDD3 matches at 8 bases. TCRdb records no J gene; here it was assigned by comparing the DNA to germline. Germline CDR1 is TVYSNPD and CDR2 is GDNSRS (reference sequence). The J segment lost 2 bases and the V segment lost 0 bases, leaving 8 bases of the junction unmatched. This CDR3 spans 15 amino acids. CDR3 region: CAFRLDWGVTDKLIF. The CDR3 bases are TGTGCCTTTAGACTTGACTGGGGGGTAACCGATAAACTCATCTTT.

This clone has a handful of counts. The chain combines TRDV1 with TRDJ1, with a weak D call TRDD2 (6 bases). The CDR3 spans 19 residues. V lost 2 bases and J 2 bases, leaving 24 bases between the germline ends. Germline V gene data show CDR1 as TSWWSYY and CDR2 as QGS. CDR3 amino acids: CALGERSSYEWIRTDKLIF. The CDR3 nucleotides read TGTGCTCTTGGGGAAAGATCCTCCTACGAGTGGATTCGTACCGATAAACTCATCTTT.

This clone is categorized as large. This sequence joins TRDV2 and TRDJ1; 8 bases are shared with TRDD3. With V trimmed by 0 bases and J by 0 bases, 8 bases remained unmatched. Germline lookup yields CDR1 GEAIGNYY and CDR2 EKD. There are 17 residues in the CDR3. CDR3 protein: CACDTGRLGAYTDKLIF. The CDR3 coding sequence is TGTGCCTGTGACACCGGAAGACTGGGGGCCTACACCGATAAACTCATCTTT.

The chain uses TRDV1 and TRDJ1; 8 positions agree with TRDD3. This CDR3 comprises 18 residues. CDR1 is TSWWSYY, CDR2 QGS, per germline. After removal of 3 bases from V and 3 bases from J, the junction contained 15 bases not matched to a gene. The CDR3, as DNA: TGTGCTCTTGGGGACCGCTACGTACTGGGGGCTTATTCCGATAAACTCATCTTT. This gives the protein CALGDRYVLGAYSDKLIF.

The table lists this clone with a few counts. The rearrangement uses TRDV1 and TRDJ1; D uncertain. The V and J ends lost 1 base and 1 base respectively, with 19 bases between them. The CDR3 has 18 amino acids. In germline, CDR1 is TSWWSYY, CDR2 QGS. In DNA form, the CDR3 reads TGTGCTCTTGGGGAACCCCTCTTCTTGTACTCCTCCACCGATAAACTCATCTTT. Translated, it gives CALGEPLFLYSSTDKLIF.

V usage is TRDV1 and J usage is TRDJ1; TRDD3 matches 12 bases. The J gene, absent from TCRdb, was called here by matching the DNA to germline. The germline V gene encodes CDR1 TSWWSYY and CDR2 QGS. The CDR3 totals 22 residues. V dropped 2 bases and J dropped 4; count of bases not matched to a gene: 23. The CDR3 DNA is TGTGCTCTTGGGGAAACGAATCCCTACGGCGATACTGGGGGATACAACCGCGATAAACTCATCTTT. As protein: CALGETNPYGDTGGYNRDKLIF.

In its sample, this clone was seen a few times. Compared with germline, one end of the junction differs, possibly owing to a read error. The CDR3 coding sequence is TGTGCCTGTGACACCGCTGGGGGCCACTCCTATTACACCCTACAGATGTTTTTC. Encoded protein: CACDTAGGHSYYTLQMFF. This chain links TRDV2 with TRDJ3, with TRDD3 identical over 7 bases. CDR3 size: 18 residues. Germline CDR1 is GEAIGNYY and CDR2 is EKD.

This chain joins TRDV3 and TRDJ1; 10 bases fit TRDD3. CDR1 and CDR2 from the germline V gene are TVYSNPD and GDNSRS (reference sequence). Unmatched junction bases numbered 16, after V lost 4 bases and J lost 2 bases. CDR3 length: 17 residues. CDR3 DNA: TGTGCCTACGCCTCCCCGGTACTGGGGGATCGGACCGATAAACTCATCTTT. Protein: CAYASPVLGDRTDKLIF.

Judged by abundance, this clone is large. Other nucleotide sequences in the sample specify the same CDR3. The rearrangement links TRDV2 to TRDJ1, with 10 nucleotides matching TRDD3. The CDR3 has 16 residues. Germline V lookup: CDR1 GEAIGNYY, CDR2 EKD. The V and J ends lost 4 bases and 2 bases, in that order; junction bases with no gene match: 9. The CDR3 loop is CACELYWGIGTDKLIF. In nucleotides, the CDR3 is TGTGCCTGTGAACTGTACTGGGGGATCGGGACCGATAAACTCATCTTT.